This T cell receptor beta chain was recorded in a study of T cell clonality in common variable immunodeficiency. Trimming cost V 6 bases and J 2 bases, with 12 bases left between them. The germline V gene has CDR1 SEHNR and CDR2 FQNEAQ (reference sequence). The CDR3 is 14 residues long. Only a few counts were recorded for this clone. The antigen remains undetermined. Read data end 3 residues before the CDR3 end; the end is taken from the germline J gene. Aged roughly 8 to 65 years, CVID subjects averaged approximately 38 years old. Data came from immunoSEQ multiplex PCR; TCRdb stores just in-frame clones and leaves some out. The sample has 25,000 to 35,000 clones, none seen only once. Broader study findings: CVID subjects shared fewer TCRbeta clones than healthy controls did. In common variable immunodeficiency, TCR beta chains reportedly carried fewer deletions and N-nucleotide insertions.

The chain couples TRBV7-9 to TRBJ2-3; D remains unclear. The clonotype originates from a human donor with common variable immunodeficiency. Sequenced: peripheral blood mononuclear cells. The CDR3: CASSSLDLTDTQYF. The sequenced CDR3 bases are TGTGCCAGCAGTTCCCTAGACCTCACAGATACG.